This entry lists 4 T cell receptor beta chains sequenced from one sample in a study of cytomegalovirus exposure and HLA in healthy donors. Vbeta (60) and Jbeta (13) primers were used in the PCR. Here immunoSEQ multiplex PCR was the method, and the copy in TCRdb shows in-frame clones only, minus some. The sample includes 140,000 or so clones, 76% of them seen just once. Sequenced input: PBMCs. These receptors were obtained from a man aged 35 to 55 in good health and CMV-seronegative.

This chain links TRBV27 with TRBJ1-2; TRBD1 is a possible D gene (6 bases). CDR1 is MNHEY, CDR2 SMNVEV, per germline (reference sequence). Trimming cost V 6 bases and J 3 bases, with 14 bases left between them. The CDR3 length is 14 residues. The CDR3: CASRRQGNDYGYTF. The CDR3 nucleotides are TGTGCCAGCAGACGTCAGGGGAATGACTATGGCTACACCTTC.

This sequence joins TRBV7-9 and TRBJ1-2; D is unresolved. Germline CDR1 and CDR2: SEHNR and FQNEAQ (reference sequence). This CDR3 comprises 13 residues. V was trimmed by 2 bases and J by 2 bases, leaving 6 bases between them. This CDR3 reads CASSLPENYGYTF. Here the CDR3 DNA reads TGTGCCAGCAGCTTACCCGAGAACTATGGCTACACCTTC.

The chain is built from TRBV6-5 and TRBJ2-1, with unresolved D. CDR3 length: 12 residues. Per germline, CDR1 MNHEY and CDR2 SVGAGI. With 5 bases removed from V and 1 base from J, the gap between germline ends came to 3 bases. CDR3 region: CASSQSYNEQFF. The CDR3 region has the DNA TGTGCCAGCAGTCAATCCTACAATGAGCAGTTCTTC.

This sequence joins TRBV10-1 and TRBJ2-1; 11 bases align to TRBD2. The V and J ends lost 0 bases and 0 bases, in that order; junction bases with no gene match: 16. Germline V lookup: CDR1 WNHNN, CDR2 SYGVQD (reference sequence). The CDR3 covers 22 residues. CDR3 sequence reads: CASSESKSGGTSGASSYNEQFF. The CDR3 DNA sequence: TGCGCCAGCAGTGAGTCGAAGAGTGGCGGGACTAGCGGAGCGAGCTCCTACAATGAGCAGTTCTTC.